These 12 T cell receptor beta chains came from one sample sequenced in a study of T cell responses to AZD1222 COVID-19 vaccine (dated by TCRdb to the early 2020s). The receptor library was made with the immunoSEQ multiplex PCR assay. TCRdb's version of the immuneACCESS table is confined to in-frame rearrangements and falls short of the full clone set. An unresolved V gene accounts for under half of the shortfall where checked; the remainder is of unknown origin. The sample table shows 95,000 to 100,000 clones, and more than 85% are seen once. The ten largest make up 16% of the sample. This specimen's time point label, per the study, means: baseline before first vaccination. The specimen was peripheral blood, collected on day 0 of AZD1222 vaccination. These receptors were collected from an adult in good health.

The chain is built from TRBV9 and TRBJ2-5; TRBD1 matches at 7 bases. V shed 4 bases, J shed 4 bases, and the junction held 13 bases outside the gene matches. The CDR3 is 16 amino acids. CDR1 and CDR2 (germline): SGDLS, YYNGEE. The CDR3 nucleotides read TGTGCCAGCAGCCCTGAGACAGGGCGCAGGGGAGAGACCCAGTACTTC. This sequence encodes CASSPETGRRGETQYF. Based on the CDR3 plus reference TRBV9 and TRBJ2-5, the full variable domain is DSGVTQTPKHLITATGQRVTLRCSPRSGDLSVYWYQQSLDQGLQFLIQYYNGEERAKGNILERFSAQQFPDLHSELNLSSLELGDSALYFCASSPETGRRGETQYFGPGTRLLVL.

This clone was detected once. The chain carries TRBV7-8 and TRBJ2-7; D is unclear. V lost 5 bases and J lost 1, with 12 bases in between. The length of the CDR3 is 14 residues. The germline V gene encodes CDR1 SGHVS and CDR2 FQNEAQ. CDR3 nucleotides: TGTGCCAGCAGCCCCAACTTGGGTTCCTACGAGCAGTACTTC. This sequence encodes CASSPNLGSYEQYF.

Here the CDR3 DNA reads TGCAGCGCTGGTCTAGCGGGAGGGCCCAATGAGCAGTTCTTC. Translation: CSAGLAGGPNEQFF. This chain links TRBV29-1 with TRBJ2-1; TRBD2 aligns across 12 bases. The germline CDR1 and CDR2 sequences are SQVTM and ANQGSEA. This CDR3 has 14 residues. V gave up 7 bases and J gave up 6 bases; unmatched junction bases: 7.

This clone was observed a few times. The chain carries TRBV5-6 and TRBJ2-7, with D possibly matching TRBD2 (5 bases). Germline-derived CDR1 and CDR2 are SGHDT and YYEEEE. The CDR3 sequence is 13 residues long. The V gene lost 6 bases and the J gene lost 6 bases, with 16 bases spanning the gap. DNA of the CDR3: TGTGCCAGCACGAGGGCCCCCATTTCCGAGCAGTACTTC. Its translation is CASTRAPISEQYF.

The chain carries TRBV29-1 and TRBJ2-1; the match to TRBD1 covers 10 bases. This CDR3 region has 17 residues. Germline V gene data show CDR1 as SQVTM and CDR2 as ANQGSEA. Losses at the gene ends were 4 bases for V and 0 bases for J; bases not matched to a gene: 9. CDR3 nucleotide sequence: TGCAGCGTTGGGTCAGGACAGGGGGGAAGCTCCTACAATGAGCAGTTCTTC. Its protein product is CSVGSGQGGSSYNEQFF.

A single count supports this clone. The chain recombines TRBV7-9 with TRBJ2-1; 9 bases are shared with TRBD1. The germline gives CDR1 SEHNR, CDR2 FQNEAQ (reference sequence). The trim removed 1 base at V and 4 bases at J, leaving 5 bases unmatched. There are 16 residues in the CDR3. CDR3 sequence reads: CASSLVGTGQYNEQFF. In nucleotides, the CDR3 is TGTGCCAGCAGCTTAGTTGGGACAGGGCAGTACAATGAGCAGTTCTTC.

The CDR3 coding sequence is TGTGCCAGCACCTATATCCAATGCTGGAATCAGCCCCAGCATTTT. Protein: CASTYIQCWNQPQHF. The V and J genes are TRBV5-4 and TRBJ1-5; D call uncertain. This CDR3 has 15 residues. Germline V gene sequence: CDR1 SGHNT, CDR2 YYREEE (reference sequence). V was pared by 6 bases and J by 4 bases, with 17 bases between.

The genes are TRBV27 and TRBJ2-3, with TRBD2 matching over 9 bases. J was trimmed by 7 bases and V by 3 bases; bases with no gene match: 5. The CDR3 covers 14 residues. The germline V gene has CDR1 MNHEY and CDR2 SMNVEV (reference sequence). CDR3 protein: CASSFTSGQNTQYF. For the CDR3, the DNA is TGTGCCAGCAGTTTTACTAGCGGGCAAAATACGCAGTATTTT.

The rearrangement uses TRBV19 and TRBJ2-7, with 10 bases matching TRBD1. This CDR3 region has 15 residues. Germline CDR1 is LNHDA and CDR2 is SQIVND (reference sequence). The trim removed 2 bases at V and 2 bases at J, leaving 3 bases unmatched. The CDR3 loop is CASSIKGQGAYEQYF. CDR3 nucleotides: TGTGCCAGTAGTATAAAAGGACAGGGGGCCTACGAGCAGTACTTC.

This chain connects TRBV3-1 (or the pseudogene TRBV3-2) to TRBJ2-3; D is unresolved. The germline V and J ends were trimmed by 0 bases and 2 bases, with 6 bases remaining between them. The germline CDR1 and CDR2 sequences are LGHDT and YNNKEL (reference sequence). The CDR3 totals 14 residues. The CDR3 DNA reads as TGTGCCAGCAGCCAAGAGGATCTCACAGATACGCAGTATTTT. It translates to CASSQEDLTDTQYF.

This chain joins TRBV19 and TRBJ1-6; TRBD1 matches 7 bases. V lost 6 bases and J lost 6; bases outside the gene matches: 5. From germline, CDR1 is LNHDA and CDR2 SQIVND (reference sequence). This CDR3 has 14 residues. The CDR3 DNA reads TGTGCCAGTAGGATCGGGACAGTTAATTCACCCCTCCACTTT. Its protein is CASRIGTVNSPLHF.

The sample holds a few counts of this clone. The chain employs TRBV14 and TRBJ2-7; possibly TRBD2 for D (6 bases). This CDR3 is built from 16 residues. V lost 2 bases and J 0 bases, leaving 14 bases between the germline ends. The germline V gene encodes CDR1 SGHDN and CDR2 FVKESK. The CDR3 sequence: CASSQRGARISYEQYF. Here the CDR3 DNA reads TGTGCCAGCAGCCAACGCGGGGCTCGGATCTCCTACGAGCAGTACTTC. The variable domain in full, completed from reference TRBV14 and TRBJ2-7, reads EAGVTQFPSHSVIEKGQTVTLRCDPISGHDNLYWYRRVMGKEIKFLLHFVKESKQDESGMPNNRFLAERTGGTYSTLKVQPAELEDSGVYFCASSQRGARISYEQYFGPGTRLTVT.